The rows below give T cell receptor beta chains drawn from one sample of a study of identical twins. TCRdb recomputed calls from the 5' RACE reads with MiXCR, one row per CDR3 protein. The data contain around 690,000 distinct CDR3 sequences, about 20% of them singletons. These data were likewise used in another study, on T cells expressing NK-cell markers.

Material for sequencing was PBMCs. The receptors were gathered from a woman under 30 in good health. Each CDR3 is given with its conserved first and last residue. A D gene is named only where the DNA matches it firmly. Clone size, where shown, is once, few, many, or a class for clones that have expanded.

TRBV29-1	NA	TRBJ1-2	NA	13	TGCAGCGTTCTAGGAGGTCTTAACTATGGCTACACCTTC	CSVLGGLNYGYTF
TRBV4-3	NA	TRBJ1-5	NA	15	TGCGCCAGCAGCCAAGCTATACAGGGAGGTCAGCCCCAGCATTTT	CASSQAIQGGQPQHF
TRBV5-1	TRBD2	TRBJ2-1	NA	14	TGCGCCAGCGAACCTAGCGGGAACTACAATGAGCAGTTCTTC	CASEPSGNYNEQFF
TRBV7-9	NA	TRBJ2-7	NA	15	TGTGCCAGCAGCTTAGGAGTGTGGGGGGGCTCCGAGCAGTACTTC	CASSLGVWGGSEQYF
TRBV3-1	NA	TRBJ2-2	NA	13	TGTGCCAGCAGCCAGGAAATCGGGGGGGAGCTGTTTTTT	CASSQEIGGELFF
TRBV6-2/TRBV6-3	TRBD2	TRBJ2-2	few	15	TGTGCCACCAACAGCGGGGGGCGGAACACCGGGGAGCTGTTTTTT	CATNSGGRNTGELFF
TRBV10-3	NA	TRBJ2-3	few	15	TGTGCCATCAGTGAGTCATGGACTATGAGAGATACGCAGTATTTT	CAISESWTMRDTQYF
TRBV29-1	TRBD1	TRBJ2-1	many	13	TGCAGCGCTCGGACAGGGTACAGCAATGAGCAGTTCTTC	CSARTGYSNEQFF
TRBV5-1	NA	TRBJ1-1	NA	16	TGCGCCAGCAGCTTGGGATCGGTGGTAGGGGCCTCTGAAGCTTTCTTT	CASSLGSVVGASEAFF
TRBV10-3	NA	TRBJ2-3	NA	14	TGTGCCATCGCAGGGCGGGATAGTACAGATACGCAGTATTTT	CAIAGRDSTDTQYF
TRBV20-1	NA	TRBJ1-5	NA	13	TGCAGTGCTCGAAAACAGGGCAATCAGCCCCAGCATTTT	CSARKQGNQPQHF
TRBV20-1	NA	TRBJ2-5	few	15	TGCAGTGCTAGAGAGGGGACTGGACGACAAGAGACCCAGTACTTC	CSAREGTGRQETQYF
TRBV20-1	TRBD1	TRBJ2-5	few	11	TGCAGTGCCCAACAGGGGGAGACCCAGTACTTC	CSAQQGETQYF
TRBV5-1	NA	TRBJ2-7	NA	15	TGCGCCAGCAGAGAGGGCGGTCTTGGGGAATACGAGCAGTACTTC	CASREGGLGEYEQYF
TRBV20-1	NA	TRBJ2-7	many	11	TGCAGTGCTAGCCCCGGGGACGAGCAGTACTTC	CSASPGDEQYF
TRBV7-6	TRBD2	TRBJ2-1	few	16	TGTGCCAGCAGCTCCGAAGGACTAGCGGGACTCAATGAGCAGTTCTTC	CASSSEGLAGLNEQFF
TRBV6-1	TRBD1	TRBJ1-1	few	14	TGTGCCAGCATAAGGACAGGGTTGAACACTGAAGCTTTCTTT	CASIRTGLNTEAFF
TRBV9	TRBD1	TRBJ2-2	once	15	TGTGCCAGCAGCGGACAGGGGAGGATCACCGGGGAGCTGTTTTTT	CASSGQGRITGELFF
TRBV12-3/TRBV12-4	TRBD2	TRBJ2-5	NA	17	TGTGCCAGCAGTTTAGAATTCCTAGCGGGATGGGAAGAGACCCAGTACTTC	CASSLEFLAGWEETQYF
TRBV15	TRBD2	TRBJ2-5	NA	16	TGTGCCACCAGCAGTGGACTAGCGGGGGATCAAGAGACCCAGTACTTC	CATSSGLAGDQETQYF
TRBV20-1	NA	TRBJ2-5	few	13	TGCAGTGCTCTCGGGGCGGGCCGGGAGACCCAGTACTTC	CSALGAGRETQYF
TRBV7-9	NA	TRBJ2-3	NA	16	TGTGCCAGCAGCTTAGTCGCCTCGGGGGTCACAGATACGCAGTATTTT	CASSLVASGVTDTQYF
TRBV20-1	NA	TRBJ2-1	few	13	TGCAGTGCTGCCCAGGGGTCCTACAATGAGCAGTTCTTC	CSAAQGSYNEQFF
TRBV7-6	NA	TRBJ2-7	few	13	TGTGCCAGCAGCTTAGAAAGAACGGGGGAGCAGTACTTC	CASSLERTGEQYF
TRBV6-5	NA	TRBJ1-2	NA	14	TGTGCCAGCAGTTACTCCACCCGCATAGGGGGCTACACCTTC	CASSYSTRIGGYTF
TRBV4-3	NA	TRBJ1-2	few	14	TGCGCCAGCAGCCACGAGCTAACCCCCCAGGGCTACACCTTC	CASSHELTPQGYTF
TRBV5-1	TRBD2	TRBJ2-4	NA	21	TGCGCCAGCAGCTTGTCTGTGGGACTAGCGGATTCAATGGTAGCCAAAAACATTCAGTACTTC	CASSLSVGLADSMVAKNIQYF
TRBV6-5	TRBD2	TRBJ2-1	NA	16	TGTGCCAGCAGTTCCACGCGGGGGGCCGGGAAGAATGAGCAGTTCTTC	CASSSTRGAGKNEQFF
TRBV6-1	NA	TRBJ1-5	NA	16	TGTGCCAGCAGTGCGGGAATGAACAAAAGCAATCAGCCCCAGCATTTT	CASSAGMNKSNQPQHF